The 13 T cell receptor beta chains below all came from one sample that was sequenced in a study of human T cells and chemical hapten exposure. As for time point: healthy volunteer bleed at 2 weeks. Unseparated into fractions, whole blood served as the source from which total RNA was extracted. TCRdb redid the calling of the RACE reads with MiXCR, one entry per CDR3 protein. The table lists tens of thousands of distinct CDR3 sequences, approximately 7.4% of them singletons, with 9.9% in the top ten. Specimen: whole blood. The receptor set was obtained from a human donor in good health. Some clones in this sample may be carry-over from other donors' samples.

This clonotype came up many times. The rearrangement links TRBV6-2 or TRBV6-3 to TRBJ1-1; 8 bases are shared with TRBD1. CDR3 size: 15 residues. The germline CDR1 and CDR2 sequences are MNHEY and SVGEGT. The J segment lost 1 base and the V segment lost 8 bases, leaving 9 bases of the junction unmatched. The CDR3, as DNA: TGTGCCAGCCGCCGCTCAGGGGGCACGAACACTGAAGCTTTCTTT. This sequence encodes CASRRSGGTNTEAFF.

This clonotype has just a few counts. The chain has TRBV27 and TRBJ2-3; D is possibly TRBD2 (5 bases). The V end was cut by 6 bases, the J end by 0 bases, with 10 bases between. Germline CDR1 MNHEY, CDR2 SMNVEV (reference sequence). This CDR3 spans 14 amino acids. The CDR3, as DNA: TGTGCCAGCAGCCTACGGGGTAGCACAGATACGCAGTATTTT. It yields the protein CASSLRGSTDTQYF.

The table lists this clonotype with many counts. The CDR3 is CSAKTDEETQYF. The CDR3, as DNA: TGCAGTGCAAAGACAGATGAAGAGACCCAGTACTTC. The rearrangement links TRBV20-1 to TRBJ2-5, with D tentatively TRBD1 (5 bases). The CDR3 spans 12 residues. Per germline, CDR1 DFQATT and CDR2 SNEGSKA (reference sequence). Deletions cut 6 bases from V and 3 bases from J, with 11 bases between.

This clonotype was detected many times. This chain joins TRBV20-1 and TRBJ2-3; 7 bases are shared with TRBD2. CDR1 is DFQATT and CDR2 is SNEGSKA in the germline V gene (reference sequence). The CDR3 has 17 residues. V shed 0 bases and J 1 base; nucleotides not matched to a gene: 10. CDR3 in DNA: TGCAGTGCTAGAGATGGTTCGCGGGGGAAAGGCACAGATACGCAGTATTTT. It specifies CSARDGSRGKGTDTQYF.

The chain employs TRBV10-3 and TRBJ2-1, with D possibly being TRBD2 (6 bases). Deletions cut 5 bases from V and 0 bases from J, with 8 bases between. The CDR3 extends over 14 amino acids. The germline V gene has CDR1 ENHRY and CDR2 SYGVKD. CDR3 in amino acids: CAISPGSSYNEQFF. DNA for the CDR3: TGTGCCATCAGTCCCGGGAGCTCCTACAATGAGCAGTTCTTC.

J is TRBJ1-6 and V is TRBV25-1; 9 positions agree with TRBD1. Germline assignment: CDR1 MGHDK and CDR2 SYGVNS. This CDR3 is built from 18 residues. J was trimmed by 7 bases and V by 4 bases; bases with no gene match: 14. CDR3: CASSGVSWTGANNSPLHF. In nucleotides, the CDR3 is TGTGCCAGCAGTGGGGTTTCTTGGACAGGGGCTAACAATTCACCCCTCCACTTT.

This clonotype was detected ten times or more. The chain combines TRBV5-1 with TRBJ2-2, with D possibly TRBD2 on 6 matching bases. Trimming cost V 0 bases and J 0 bases, with 9 bases left between them. CDR3 length equals 16 residues. CDR1 is SGHRS and CDR2 is YFSETQ in the germline V gene. The CDR3 region is CASSLVGGANTGELFF. The CDR3 DNA is TGCGCCAGCAGCTTGGTTGGCGGGGCGAACACCGGGGAGCTGTTTTTT.

This clonotype was seen at least ten times. This chain's CDR3 is CAISAGQGYQPQHF. CDR3 nucleotides: TGTGCCATCAGCGCCGGACAGGGGTATCAGCCCCAGCATTTT. V and J are TRBV10-3 and TRBJ1-5; 9 nucleotides align to TRBD1. After removal of 6 bases from V and 5 bases from J, the junction contained 5 bases not matched to a gene. Germline CDR1 ENHRY, CDR2 SYGVKD. The CDR3 spans 14 residues.

This clonotype was recorded many times. The rearrangement links TRBV12-3 or TRBV12-4 to TRBJ1-1; 11 nucleotides line up with TRBD1. Trimming cost V 7 bases and J 6 bases; bases outside gene matches: 7. The CDR3 totals 14 residues. CDR3 in DNA: TGTGCCAGCACTAGGGGACAGGGGGAGGCTGAAGCTTTCTTT. It is translated as CASTRGQGEAEAFF.

The rearrangement uses TRBV15 and TRBJ2-3; 7 positions match TRBD1. With 0 bases clipped from V and 0 bases from J, the junction kept 9 bases outside the gene matches. Germline V lookup: CDR1 LNHNV, CDR2 YYDKDF (reference sequence). The CDR3 sequence is 18 residues long. The CDR3 loop reads CATSRDVNRGASTDTQYF. As DNA, the CDR3 is TGTGCCACCAGCAGAGATGTCAACAGGGGAGCTAGCACAGATACGCAGTATTTT. Combining the CDR3 with reference TRBV15 and TRBJ2-3 gives the whole variable domain DAMVIQNPRYQVTQFGKPVTLSCSQTLNHNVMYWYQQKSSQAPKLLFHYYDKDFNNEADTPDNFQSRRPNTSFCFLDIRSPGLGDTAMYLCATSRDVNRGASTDTQYFGPGTRLTVL.

This clonotype was seen a few times. CDR3 nucleotide sequence: TGTGCCAGCGCAAGTGAAAAACTGTTTTTT. As protein: CASASEKLFF. V is TRBV7-9 and J is TRBJ1-4; D call uncertain. V was pared by 8 bases and J by 7 bases, with 5 bases between. The CDR3 spans 10 residues. Looked up from germline, CDR1 is SEHNR and CDR2 is FQNEAQ (reference sequence).

The table lists this clonotype with a few counts. This sequence joins TRBV29-1 and TRBJ2-7; weak D call: TRBD1 (6 bases). V shed 7 bases and J shed 1 base, with 11 bases lying between them. CDR1 is SQVTM, CDR2 ANQGSEA, per germline. The CDR3 is 12 residues long. The DNA of the CDR3 is TGCAGCGGGGGGCAGGGGTCCTACGAGCAGTACTTC. Amino acids: CSGGQGSYEQYF.

This clonotype has a count of ten or more. The chain uses TRBV5-4 and TRBJ1-1, with unresolved D. The CDR3 sequence is 15 residues long. V lost 0 bases, J lost 0 bases, and 9 bases lay in between. Germline lookup yields CDR1 SGHNT and CDR2 YYREEE (reference sequence). CDR3 amino acids: CASSLESAMNTEAFF. The CDR3 nucleotides are TGTGCCAGCAGCTTGGAGTCAGCCATGAACACTGAAGCTTTCTTT.